This T cell receptor beta chain originates from a study of T-cell memory formation after mild COVID-19. Study at large: Most TCR clusters belonged to a single donor.

TCRdb passed the 5' RACE reads through MiXCR, listing each CDR3 protein once. Here the sample spans under 400,000 distinct CDR3 sequences, under 25% being singletons. Sequenced input: PBMCs or a T cell subset sorted from them (not recorded which). The sequence was obtained from an adult woman who had mild COVID-19 (a few samples of this study predate the infection). Cell type and time point are not known.

Here the CDR3 DNA reads TGTGCCAGCAAAGGGAGGAACACTGAAGCTTTCTTT. This translates into CASKGRNTEAFF. The chain joins TRBV6-2 or TRBV6-3 to TRBJ1-1; D unresolved. The germline V gene has CDR1 MNHEY and CDR2 SVGEGT. Between the trimmed V and J ends, which lost 7 bases and 1 base, there was a span of 7 bases. There are 12 residues in the CDR3.